This entry concerns a single T cell receptor beta chain. The CDR3 has 15 amino acids. V lost 0 bases and J lost 0, with 8 bases in between. In germline, CDR1 is LGHNA, CDR2 YNFKEQ. These data originate in a study of patients and donors after allogeneic stem cell transplantation. One entry per CDR3 protein, called by TCRdb with MiXCR from the RT-PCR reads. The top ten hold about 2.5% of the sample, which has tens of thousands of distinct CDR3 sequences, roughly 4.9% seen once. The TCR sequence derives from a human donor who was either an allogeneic HSCT recipient or a stem cell or donor lymphocyte infusion donor (not recorded which). It is not recorded whose cells these are; they may come from a transplant donor. Sequenced sample: blood, either unsorted or a sorted T cell fraction (not recorded which). The chain is built from TRBV4-2 and TRBJ1-1; no firm D call. CDR3 sequence (DNA): TGTGCCAGCAGCCAAGATGGCCAGCTGAACACTGAAGCTTTCTTT. Translated: CASSQDGQLNTEAFF.